A single sample is the source of the 2 T cell receptor beta chains below, sequenced in a study of CD8+CD57+ T cells in acquired aplastic anemia. Genomic DNA, the template, was used for profiling of the TCR beta VDJ and CDR3. TCRdb called the reads again in MiXCR, with one record for every CDR3 protein. The sample consists of some 210,000 distinct CDR3 sequences, approximately 60% of them appearing once. Sample: sorted CD4+, CD8+, or CD8+CD57+ T cells (not recorded which) from PBMCs. These receptors were taken from a human donor in good health.

The V gene is TRBV19, the J gene TRBJ1-6; no definite D call. V lost 3 bases and J 8 bases, leaving 8 bases between the germline ends. The CDR3 spans 13 residues. Germline CDR1 is LNHDA and CDR2 is SQIVND (reference sequence). The CDR3 sequence: CASSMVPDSPLHF. CDR3 DNA sequence: TGTGCCAGTAGTATGGTCCCAGATTCACCCCTCCACTTT. Full variable domain (remainder filled in from reference TRBV19 and TRBJ1-6): DGGITQSPKYLFRKEGQNVTLSCEQNLNHDAMYWYRQDPGQGLRLIYYSQIVNDFQKGDIAEGYSVSREKKESFPLTVTSAQKNPTAFYLCASSMVPDSPLHFGNGTRLTVT.

Turning to this clonotype: This clone may be a read error of a much larger clone one base away. The V and J genes are TRBV19 and TRBJ2-3, with 8 bases identical to TRBD1. The CDR3 contains 14 residues. Germline CDR1 LNHDA, CDR2 SQIVND (reference sequence). The ends lost 9 bases at V and 0 bases at J; junction bases unmatched: 5. In nucleotides, the CDR3 is TGTGCCAGCATCGACAGGGGTAGCACAGATACGCAGTATTTT. As protein: CASIDRGSTDTQYF.